The TCR beta chain described here comes from a study of T cell repertoires in cytomegalovirus infection. Study-level information: Epitope selection comprised recently identified HLA-C-restricted CMV epitopes and well-studied HLA-B-restricted CMV epitopes.

From the reads, TCRdb called clonotypes with MiXCR, one entry per CDR3 protein. The sample includes around 710,000 distinct CDR3 sequences, 25% to 30% of them seen just once. CDR3 length equals 14 residues. The V gene end was trimmed by 2 bases and the J gene end by 3 bases; junction bases not matched to a gene: 2. The germline V gene encodes CDR1 MNHEY and CDR2 SMNVEV (reference sequence). Findings of the study overall: Totalled public TCR beta family frequency picked out people who carried CMV plus the relevant HLA. HLA-C-restricted, CMV-specific TCR beta clonotypes were dominant ex vivo.

This clonotype was detected a few times. The antigen is undetermined. This clonotype originated in a human donor in good health (CMV status not recorded). Some clones in this sample may be carry-over from other donors' samples. This sequence joins TRBV27 and TRBJ2-3, with 7 bases that match TRBD1. Specimen: cultured CD8+ T cells from PBMCs, collected from culture after CMV antigen stimulation. This chain's CDR3 is CASSLQGETDTQYF. CDR3 coding DNA: TGTGCCAGCAGTTTACAGGGGGAGACAGATACGCAGTATTTT.